This TCR beta chain comes out of a study of regulatory T cells in long-lasting Graves disease. Arm-PCR of CDR3 regions and iRepertoire HTBI primers were the basis on which TCR beta libraries were built. TCRdb re-called the multiplex PCR reads with MiXCR, one entry per CDR3 protein. The data show roughly 610,000 distinct CDR3 sequences, about 15% seen once. Time point specified: newly diagnosed GD, antithyroid drugs for less than 3 months. Extracted PBMC RNA gave rise to the TCR library. The CDR3 spans 14 residues. The ends lost 5 bases at V and 6 bases at J; junction bases unmatched: 7. These data were likewise used in another study, on T cells in Graves' hyperthyroidism and ophthalmopathy. As reported in that work: Ophthalmopathy onset followed model prediction by a median roughly 6.5 months.

This chain connects TRBV12-3 or TRBV12-4 to TRBJ1-5; the match to TRBD1 covers 7 bases. The sample consisted of peripheral blood mononuclear cells (PBMCs), taken at new diagnosis, from a patient treated with antithyroid drugs. This receptor was taken from a man aged 18-30 years with Graves disease. The CDR3 DNA follows: TGTGCCAGCAGTGAGAATCAGGGGGTTCAGCCCCAGCATTTT. Its protein product is CASSENQGVQPQHF.